This T cell receptor (beta chain) was identified during a study of shared clonotypes between healthy human individuals. The overall study: Each donor's CD4 naive and CD4 memory cells filled three plates apiece, CD8 naive two, and CD8 memory one.

Sequencing used immunoSEQ multiplex PCR; TCRdb keeps in-frame clones, though not all of them. This repertoire shows millions of clones, around 95% found once; its top ten account for 0.13%. Germline V gene sequence: CDR1 ENHRY, CDR2 SYGVKD. Trimming removed 10 bases from V and 11 bases from J, with 14 bases in between. The CDR3 is 11 residues long. V gene TRBV10-3 combines with J gene TRBJ1-4; D remains ambiguous. The receptor's source is a man aged 18 to 30 in good health. The material sequenced was naive CD4+ T cells sorted from blood. Subset denoted: CD45RA+ positively selected. CDR3 sequence reads: CATRNEAKLFF. The DNA for the CDR3 is TGTGCCACCCGGAACGAGGCCAAACTGTTTTTT.